This T cell receptor beta chain was profiled in a study of T cells after posttransplantation cyclophosphamide. About this clone itself: No antigen is known for it. One junction end does not reproduce the germline sequence, and a read error may be involved.

A marrow graft followed busulfan-fludarabine conditioning, with cyclophosphamide on days +3 and +4. This CDR3 comprises 12 residues. Germline assignment: CDR1 SQVTM and CDR2 ANQGSEA. Points from the study as a whole: After PTCy, TRB diversity resembled that of CNI/methotrexate controls. Skin or GI-infiltrating T cells shared few TRB sequences with blood. Later post-transplant blood repertoires were often dominated by donor CD8+ memory clones.

Produced via immunoSEQ multiplex PCR; TCRdb's table is partial and in-frame only. The table shows 35,000 to 50,000 clones, with about 92% occurring only once. The specimen was PBMCs, collected just over 60 days after allogeneic stem cell transplant with posttransplant cyclophosphamide. The TCR originated in a male patient aged 55-69 years who received an allogeneic stem cell transplant from a related donor and was CMV-positive. Some T cells may arise from the graft donor. The V and J genes are TRBV29-1 and TRBJ2-5; 7 bases are shared with TRBD1. The DNA of the CDR3 is TGCAGCTTTGACAGGGCGGACGAGACCCAGTACTTC. Amino acids: CSFDRADETQYF.